The sequence of this T cell receptor beta chain was determined in a study of T cell responses to AZD1222 COVID-19 vaccine. Study outcomes and limitations: A rise in Spike-specific TCR breadth and depth followed two AZD1222 doses.

For this clone: Its antigen is not identified.

Profiling relied on immunoSEQ multiplex PCR, and the TCRdb table lists in-frame clones only, not all of them. The table shows 200,000 or so clones, with 85% to 90% occurring only once. The CDR3 extends over 16 amino acids. The trim removed 3 bases at V and 8 bases at J, leaving 15 bases unmatched. The germline gives CDR1 KGHSH, CDR2 LQKENI. This TCR was sampled from an adult in good health. V gene TRBV18 combines with J gene TRBJ1-2; 7 bases are shared with TRBD1. The source material was peripheral blood, sampled on day 0 of AZD1222 vaccination. As DNA, the CDR3 is TGTGCCAGCTCACCCCGACGGGACAGTCTGGCTCTCGGCTACACCTTC. This gives the protein CASSPRRDSLALGYTF.